These 9 T cell receptor beta chains were all obtained from the same sample, sequenced in a study of shared clonotypes between healthy human individuals. The protocol was immunoSEQ multiplex PCR, while the TCRdb copy is restricted to in-frame clones and leaves out a portion. The sample lists roughly 2,000,000 clones; about 95% were seen once. CD8 cells classed as naive were CD45RO-negative and positively selected for CCR7, excluding terminally differentiated effector memory CD45RA+ cells. Input material: naive CD8+ T cells sorted from blood. The receptors here all came from a man between 18 and 35 years old in good health.

Notes on this clone: The sample has other DNA sequences that encode this CDR3 too. The chain is built from TRBV7-6 and TRBJ2-3; 13 bases line up with TRBD2. V lost 1 base, J lost 2 bases, and 3 bases stayed unmatched. The CDR3 totals 17 residues. The germline V gene encodes CDR1 SGHVS and CDR2 FNYEAQ. The CDR3 is CASSLGLAGGLTDTQYF. The CDR3 DNA is TGTGCCAGCAGCTTAGGACTAGCGGGAGGCCTCACAGATACGCAGTATTTT.

V gene TRBV9 combines with J gene TRBJ2-1; D is unclear. The CDR3 is made up of 14 amino acids. The V gene lost 3 bases and the J gene lost 0 bases, with 7 bases spanning the gap. Germline V CDR1 and CDR2: SGDLS, YYNGEE. The CDR3 nucleotides read TGTGCCAGCAGCGACGCGGACTCCTACAATGAGCAGTTCTTC. Protein product: CASSDADSYNEQFF.

J is TRBJ2-7 and V is TRBV15, with 11 nucleotides matching TRBD1. CDR3 length: 16 amino acids. Per germline, CDR1 LNHNV and CDR2 YYDKDF (reference sequence). V gave up 2 bases and J gave up 2 bases; unmatched junction bases: 5. The DNA for the CDR3 is TGTGCCACCAGCAGATCCCGGACAGGGGGCCCCTACGAGCAGTACTTC. Translating gives CATSRSRTGGPYEQYF.

The gene calls are TRBV27 and TRBJ2-5, with D perhaps assigned TRBD1 or TRBD2 (5 bases each). The germline V gene has CDR1 MNHEY and CDR2 SMNVEV (reference sequence). Trimming took 2 bases from V and 1 from J, leaving 14 bases between them. This CDR3 contains 16 residues. The CDR3 sequence is CASSLGPGSAQETQYF. The CDR3 nucleotides are TGTGCCAGCAGTTTAGGGCCAGGGAGCGCCCAAGAGACCCAGTACTTC.

The V call is TRBV13, the J call TRBJ2-7, with D maybe TRBD2 (6 bases). The V gene lost 4 bases and the J gene lost 2 bases, with 18 bases spanning the gap. Germline CDR1 PRHDT, CDR2 FYEKMQ (reference sequence). The CDR3 runs 16 residues. The CDR3 loop is CASSSRAEGRPYEQYF. Here the CDR3 DNA reads TGTGCCAGCAGCTCCCGCGCGGAGGGCCGACCCTACGAGCAGTACTTC.

The chain employs TRBV9 and TRBJ2-5; D is ambiguous. This CDR3 comprises 13 residues. Trimming left V 4 bases short and J 5 bases short, with 12 bases between. From germline, CDR1 is SGDLS and CDR2 YYNGEE. This CDR3 is CASSPRAEETQYF. The CDR3 nucleotides read TGTGCCAGCAGCCCTAGGGCCGAGGAGACCCAGTACTTC.

CDR3 sequence reads: CASSLDPNYEQYF. The CDR3 DNA reads TGCGCCAGCAGCTTAGACCCCAACTACGAGCAGTACTTC. V gene TRBV5-1 combines with J gene TRBJ2-7, with D unclear. Germline CDR1 is SGHRS and CDR2 is YFSETQ. Trimming removed 2 bases from V and 3 bases from J, with 9 bases in between. This CDR3 comprises 13 residues.

The chain employs TRBV11-2 and TRBJ2-7; D is uncertain. Germline assignment: CDR1 SGHAT and CDR2 FQNNGV. Trimming pared 1 base from V and 4 bases from J, leaving 11 bases between. The CDR3 sequence is 14 residues long. The CDR3 DNA reads as TGTGCCAGCAGCTTAGGCGTCGTTCTATACGAGCAGTACTTC. This sequence encodes CASSLGVVLYEQYF.

The chain is built from TRBV19 and TRBJ2-7; the D is unclear. Germline V lookup: CDR1 LNHDA, CDR2 SQIVND (reference sequence). This CDR3 spans 14 amino acids. Trimming left V 6 bases short and J 2 bases short, with 14 bases between. CDR3 in amino acids: CASSGLPTPYEQYF. The CDR3 nucleotides are TGTGCCAGTAGCGGGCTCCCGACGCCCTACGAGCAGTACTTC.